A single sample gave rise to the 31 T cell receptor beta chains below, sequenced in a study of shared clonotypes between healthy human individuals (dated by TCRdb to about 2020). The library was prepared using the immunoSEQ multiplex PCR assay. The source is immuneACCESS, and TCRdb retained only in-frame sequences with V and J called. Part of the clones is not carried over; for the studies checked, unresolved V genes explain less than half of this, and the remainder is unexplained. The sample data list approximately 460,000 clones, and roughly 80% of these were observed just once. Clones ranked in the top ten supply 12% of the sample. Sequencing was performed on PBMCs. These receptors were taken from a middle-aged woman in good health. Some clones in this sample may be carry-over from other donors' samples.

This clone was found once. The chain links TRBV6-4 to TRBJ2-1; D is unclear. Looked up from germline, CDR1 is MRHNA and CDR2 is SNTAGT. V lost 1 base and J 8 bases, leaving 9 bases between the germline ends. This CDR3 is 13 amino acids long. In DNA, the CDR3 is TGTGCCAGCAGTGACTGGCAGTCCCATGAGCAGTTCTTC. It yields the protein CASSDWQSHEQFF.

The CDR3 bases are TGTGCCAGTAGTCTAGCGGGAGGGACAGATACGCAGTATTTT. Translating it yields CASSLAGGTDTQYF. The chain combines TRBV19 with TRBJ2-3; 12 nucleotides line up with TRBD2. The CDR3 is 14 amino acids. Unmatched junction bases numbered 0, after V lost 5 bases and J lost 3 bases. CDR1 and CDR2 from the germline V gene are LNHDA and SQIVND (reference sequence).

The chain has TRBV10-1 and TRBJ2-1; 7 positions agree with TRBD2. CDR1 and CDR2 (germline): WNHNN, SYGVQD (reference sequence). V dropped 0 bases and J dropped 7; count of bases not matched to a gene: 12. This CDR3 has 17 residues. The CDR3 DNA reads TGCGCCAGCAGTGAGTCCCCGCTAGCGGAAATGTCAAATGAGCAGTTCTTC. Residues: CASSESPLAEMSNEQFF.

The CDR3 here is CASSWTSGRGYTGELFF. The DNA of the CDR3 is TGTGCCAGCAGTTGGACTAGCGGGAGAGGGTACACCGGGGAGCTGTTTTTT. The chain combines TRBV27 with TRBJ2-2; 13 nucleotides line up with TRBD2. Trimming removed 4 bases from V and 3 bases from J; junction bases left unmatched: 5. Per the germline V gene, CDR1 is MNHEY and CDR2 is SMNVEV (reference sequence). The CDR3 loop spans 17 amino acids.

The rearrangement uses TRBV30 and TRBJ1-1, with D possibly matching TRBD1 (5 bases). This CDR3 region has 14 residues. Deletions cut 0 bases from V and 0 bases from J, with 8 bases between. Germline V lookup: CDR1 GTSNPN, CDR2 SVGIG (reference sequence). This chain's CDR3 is CAWSVGTLNTEAFF. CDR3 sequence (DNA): TGTGCCTGGAGTGTGGGGACCTTGAACACTGAAGCTTTCTTT. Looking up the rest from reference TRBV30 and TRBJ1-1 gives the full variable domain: SQTIHQWPATLVQPVGSPLSLECTVEGTSNPNLYWYRQAAGRGLQLLFYSVGIGQISSEVPQNLSASRPQDRQFILSSKKLLLSDSGFYLCAWSVGTLNTEAFFGQGTRLTVV.

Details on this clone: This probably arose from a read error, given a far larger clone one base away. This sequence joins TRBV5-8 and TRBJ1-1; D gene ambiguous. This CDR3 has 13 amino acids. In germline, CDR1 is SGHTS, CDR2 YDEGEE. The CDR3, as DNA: TGTGCCAGCAGTTCCACATCGAACACTAAAGCTTTCTTT. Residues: CASSSTSNTKAFF. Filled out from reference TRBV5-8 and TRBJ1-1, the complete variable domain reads EAGVTQSPTHLIKTRGQQATLRCSPISGHTSVYWYQQALGLGLQFLLWYDEGEERNRGNFPPRFSGRQFPNYSSELNVNALELEDSALYLCASSSTSNTKAFFGQGTRLTVV.

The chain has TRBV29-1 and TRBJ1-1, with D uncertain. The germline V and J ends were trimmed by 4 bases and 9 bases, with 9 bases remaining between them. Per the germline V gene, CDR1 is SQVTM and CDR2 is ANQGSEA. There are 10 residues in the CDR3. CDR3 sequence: CSVVGIKAFF. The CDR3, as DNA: TGCAGCGTTGTCGGTATTAAAGCTTTCTTT.

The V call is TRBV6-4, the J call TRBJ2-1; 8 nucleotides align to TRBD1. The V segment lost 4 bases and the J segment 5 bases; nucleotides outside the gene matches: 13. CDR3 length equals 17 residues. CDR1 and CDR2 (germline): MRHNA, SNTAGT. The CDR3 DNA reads TGTGCCAGCAGTGCCCGGCGTGGCACAGGGGGGAACAATGAGCAGTTCTTC. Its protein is CASSARRGTGGNNEQFF.

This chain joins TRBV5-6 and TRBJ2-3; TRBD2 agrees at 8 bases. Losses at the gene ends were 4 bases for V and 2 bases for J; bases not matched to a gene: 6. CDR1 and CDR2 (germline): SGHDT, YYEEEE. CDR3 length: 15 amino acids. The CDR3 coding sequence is TGTGCCAGCAGCCAGGGACTAGGAATCACAGATACGCAGTATTTT. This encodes CASSQGLGITDTQYF.

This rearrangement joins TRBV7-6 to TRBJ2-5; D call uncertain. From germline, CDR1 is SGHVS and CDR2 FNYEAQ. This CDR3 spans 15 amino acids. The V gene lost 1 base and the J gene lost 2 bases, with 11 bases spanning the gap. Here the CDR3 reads CASSLGSSRQETQYF. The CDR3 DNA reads TGTGCCAGCAGCTTAGGGTCCTCAAGGCAAGAGACCCAGTACTTC.

The CDR3 bases are TGTGCCAGCTCACCAGCGTCGTCCTACAATGAGCAGTTCTTC. Its translation is CASSPASSYNEQFF. V is TRBV18 and J is TRBJ2-1; D not resolved. The length of the CDR3 is 14 residues. CDR1 is KGHSH, CDR2 LQKENI, per germline. Trimming took 2 bases from V and 1 from J, leaving 6 bases between them.

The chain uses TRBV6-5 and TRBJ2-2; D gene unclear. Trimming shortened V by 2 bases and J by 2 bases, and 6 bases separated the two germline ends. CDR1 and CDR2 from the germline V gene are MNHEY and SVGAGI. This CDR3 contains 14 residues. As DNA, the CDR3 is TGTGCCAGCAGTTACGGGGAAAACACCGGGGAGCTGTTTTTT. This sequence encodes CASSYGENTGELFF.

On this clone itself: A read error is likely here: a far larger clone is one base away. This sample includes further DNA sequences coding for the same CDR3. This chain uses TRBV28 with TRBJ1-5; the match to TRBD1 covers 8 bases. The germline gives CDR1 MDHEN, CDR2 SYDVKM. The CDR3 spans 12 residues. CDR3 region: CATRGRDQPQHF. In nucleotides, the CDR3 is TGCGCCACCAGGGGGCGCGATCAGCCCCAGCATTTT.

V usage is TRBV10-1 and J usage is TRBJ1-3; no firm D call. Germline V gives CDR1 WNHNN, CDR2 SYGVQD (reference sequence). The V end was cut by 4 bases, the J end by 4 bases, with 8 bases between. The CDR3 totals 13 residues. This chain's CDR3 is CASSATTGNTIYF. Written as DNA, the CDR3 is TGCGCCAGCAGTGCCACTACGGGAAACACCATATATTTT.

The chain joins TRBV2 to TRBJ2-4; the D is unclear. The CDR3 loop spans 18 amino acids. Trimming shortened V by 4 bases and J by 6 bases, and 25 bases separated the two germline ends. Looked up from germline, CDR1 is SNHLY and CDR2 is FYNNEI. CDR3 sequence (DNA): TGTGCCAGCAGTGCGGCACCCTCCCTGCCACAGAGAGCAAACATTCAGTACTTC. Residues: CASSAAPSLPQRANIQYF.

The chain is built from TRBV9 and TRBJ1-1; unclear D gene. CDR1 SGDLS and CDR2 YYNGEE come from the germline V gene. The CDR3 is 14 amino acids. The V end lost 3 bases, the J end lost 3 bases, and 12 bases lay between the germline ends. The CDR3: CASSASEGHTEAFF. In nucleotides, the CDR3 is TGTGCCAGCAGCGCATCAGAAGGGCACACTGAAGCTTTCTTT.

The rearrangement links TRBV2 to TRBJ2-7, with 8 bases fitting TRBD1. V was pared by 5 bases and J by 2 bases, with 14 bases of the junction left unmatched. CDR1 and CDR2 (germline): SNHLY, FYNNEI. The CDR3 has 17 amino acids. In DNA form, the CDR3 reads TGTGCCAGCAGTCGCCCGGCGCGCTTGGACAGGGCCTACGAGCAGTACTTC. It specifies CASSRPARLDRAYEQYF.

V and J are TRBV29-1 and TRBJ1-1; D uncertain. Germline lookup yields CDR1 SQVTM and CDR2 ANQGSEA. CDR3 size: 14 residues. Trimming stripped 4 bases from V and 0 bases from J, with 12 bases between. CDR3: CSVVNPRMNTEAFF. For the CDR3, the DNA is TGCAGCGTTGTTAATCCAAGGATGAACACTGAAGCTTTCTTT.

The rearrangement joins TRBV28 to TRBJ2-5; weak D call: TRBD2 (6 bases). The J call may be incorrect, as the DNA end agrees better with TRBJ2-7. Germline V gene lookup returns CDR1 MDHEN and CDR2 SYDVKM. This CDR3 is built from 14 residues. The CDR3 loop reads CASSPQEGRYEQYF. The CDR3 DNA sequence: TGTGCCAGCAGTCCCCAGGAGGGGCGGTACGAGCAGTACTTC.

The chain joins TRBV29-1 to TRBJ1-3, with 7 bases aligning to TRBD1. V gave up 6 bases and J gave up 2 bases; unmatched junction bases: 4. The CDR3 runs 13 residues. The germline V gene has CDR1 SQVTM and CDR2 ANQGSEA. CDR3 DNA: TGCAGCGTGGGCGGGACAGCTGGAAACACCATATATTTT. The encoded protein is CSVGGTAGNTIYF.

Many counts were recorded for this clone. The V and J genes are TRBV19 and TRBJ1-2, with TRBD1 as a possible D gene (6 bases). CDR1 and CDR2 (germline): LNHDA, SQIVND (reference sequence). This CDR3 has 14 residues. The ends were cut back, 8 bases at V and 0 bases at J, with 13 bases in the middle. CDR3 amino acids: CASRPRGSNYGYTF. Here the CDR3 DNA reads TGTGCCAGTCGGCCAAGGGGGTCTAACTATGGCTACACCTTC.

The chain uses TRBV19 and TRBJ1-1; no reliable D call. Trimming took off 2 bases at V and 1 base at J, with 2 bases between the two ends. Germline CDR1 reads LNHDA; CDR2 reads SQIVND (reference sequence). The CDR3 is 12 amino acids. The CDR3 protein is CASSISNTEAFF. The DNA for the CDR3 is TGTGCCAGTAGTATATCGAACACTGAAGCTTTCTTT.

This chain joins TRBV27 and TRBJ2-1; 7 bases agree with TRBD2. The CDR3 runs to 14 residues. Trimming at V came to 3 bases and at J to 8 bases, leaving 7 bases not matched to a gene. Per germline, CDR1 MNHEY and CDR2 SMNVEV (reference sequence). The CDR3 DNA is TGTGCCAGCAGTTTGGCGGGAGCTCTCGATGAGCAGTTCTTC. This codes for CASSLAGALDEQFF.

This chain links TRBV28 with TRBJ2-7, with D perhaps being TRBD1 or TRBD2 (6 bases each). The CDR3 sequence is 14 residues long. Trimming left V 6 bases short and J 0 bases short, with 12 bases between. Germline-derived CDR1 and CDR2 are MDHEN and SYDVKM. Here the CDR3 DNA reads TGTGCCAGCAGGGGGGCGGGACACTCCTACGAGCAGTACTTC. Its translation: CASRGAGHSYEQYF. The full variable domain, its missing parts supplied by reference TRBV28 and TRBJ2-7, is DVKVTQSSRYLVKRTGEKVFLECVQDMDHENMFWYRQDPGLGLRLIYFSYDVKMKEKGDIPEGYSVSREKKERFSLILESASTNQTSMYLCASRGAGHSYEQYFGPGTRLTVT.

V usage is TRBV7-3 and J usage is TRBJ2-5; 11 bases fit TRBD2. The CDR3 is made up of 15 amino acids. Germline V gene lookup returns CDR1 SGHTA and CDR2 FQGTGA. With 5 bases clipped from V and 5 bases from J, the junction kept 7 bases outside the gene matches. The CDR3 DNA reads TGTGCCAGCAGCCAACAGGGACTAGCGGTGGAGACCCAGTACTTC. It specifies CASSQQGLAVETQYF.

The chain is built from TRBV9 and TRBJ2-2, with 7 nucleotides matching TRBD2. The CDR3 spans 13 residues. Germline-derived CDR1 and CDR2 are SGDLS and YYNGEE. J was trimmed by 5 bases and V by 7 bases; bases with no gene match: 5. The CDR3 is CASGSGNTGELFF. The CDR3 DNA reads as TGTGCCAGCGGAAGCGGGAATACCGGGGAGCTGTTTTTT.

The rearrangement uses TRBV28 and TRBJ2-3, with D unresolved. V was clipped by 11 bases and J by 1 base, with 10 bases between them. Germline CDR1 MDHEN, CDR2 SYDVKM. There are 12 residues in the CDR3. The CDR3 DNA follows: TGTGCCGGTCGCGGACGCACAGATACGCAGTATTTT. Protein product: CAGRGRTDTQYF. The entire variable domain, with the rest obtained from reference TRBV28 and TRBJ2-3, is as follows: DVKVTQSSRYLVKRTGEKVFLECVQDMDHENMFWYRQDPGLGLRLIYFSYDVKMKEKGDIPEGYSVSREKKERFSLILESASTNQTSMYLCAGRGRTDTQYFGPGTRLTVL.

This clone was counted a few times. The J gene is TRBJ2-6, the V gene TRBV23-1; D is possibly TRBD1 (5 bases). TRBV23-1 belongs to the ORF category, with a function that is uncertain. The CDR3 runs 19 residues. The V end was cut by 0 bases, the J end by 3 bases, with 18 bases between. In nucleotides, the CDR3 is TGCGCCAGCAGTCAATCGGTTGGTAGGGGCGCTTATGGGGCCAACGTCCTGACTTTC. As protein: CASSQSVGRGAYGANVLTF.

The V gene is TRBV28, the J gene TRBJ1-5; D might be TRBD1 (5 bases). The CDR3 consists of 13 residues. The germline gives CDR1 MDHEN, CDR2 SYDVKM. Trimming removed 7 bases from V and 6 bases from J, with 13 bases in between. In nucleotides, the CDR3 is TGTGCCAGCACTCAGGGTCTGGGTCAGCCCCAGCATTTT. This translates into CASTQGLGQPQHF. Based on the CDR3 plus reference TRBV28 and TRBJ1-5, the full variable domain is DVKVTQSSRYLVKRTGEKVFLECVQDMDHENMFWYRQDPGLGLRLIYFSYDVKMKEKGDIPEGYSVSREKKERFSLILESASTNQTSMYLCASTQGLGQPQHFGDGTRLSIL.

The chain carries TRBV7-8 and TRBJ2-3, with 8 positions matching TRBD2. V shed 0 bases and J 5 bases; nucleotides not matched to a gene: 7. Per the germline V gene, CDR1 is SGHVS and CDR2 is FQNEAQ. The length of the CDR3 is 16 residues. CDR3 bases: TGTGCCAGCAGCTTAGCGTTAGCGGGGAGTGGAGATACGCAGTATTTT. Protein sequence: CASSLALAGSGDTQYF. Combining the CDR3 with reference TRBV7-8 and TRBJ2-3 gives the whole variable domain GAGVSQSPRYKVAKRGQDVALRCDPISGHVSLFWYQQALGQGPEFLTYFQNEAQLDKSGLPSDRFFAERPEGSVSTLKIQRTQQEDSAVYLCASSLALAGSGDTQYFGPGTRLTVL.

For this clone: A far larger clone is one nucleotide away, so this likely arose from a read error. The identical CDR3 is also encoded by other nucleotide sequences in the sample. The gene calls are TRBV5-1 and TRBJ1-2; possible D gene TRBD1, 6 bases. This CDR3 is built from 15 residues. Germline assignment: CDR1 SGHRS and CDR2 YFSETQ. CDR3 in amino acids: CASSIGTSESYGYTF. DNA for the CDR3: TGTGCCAGCAGCATTGGGACATCCGAGAGCTATGGCTACACCTTC.